The 21 T cell receptor beta chains below all came from one sample that was sequenced in a study of cytomegalovirus exposure and HLA in healthy donors. Amplification used 60 Vbeta primers and 13 Jbeta primers. TCRdb's copy holds only in-frame clones and misses some; the assay was immunoSEQ multiplex PCR. Of under 200,000 clones in the sample, about four fifths were seen once. Sequencing was performed on PBMCs. The source is a woman aged 45-60 years in good health and CMV-seronegative.

This clone was seen a few times. The rearrangement joins TRBV4-1 to TRBJ2-2; the match to TRBD2 covers 7 bases. The junction had 13 bases not matched to a gene; V was cut back by 1 base and J by 5 bases. Germline CDR1 reads MGHRA; CDR2 reads YSYEKL. The CDR3 spans 18 residues. CDR3 residues: CASSQVLTAGVVTGELFF. CDR3 nucleotide sequence: TGCGCCAGCAGCCAAGTATTAACGGCGGGAGTAGTAACCGGGGAGCTGTTTTTT.

The CDR3 loop is CASSVDWYNEKLFF. The CDR3 DNA is TGTGCCAGCAGCGTAGACTGGTACAATGAAAAACTGTTTTTT. The chain combines TRBV9 with TRBJ1-4; no definite D call. Germline values: CDR1 SGDLS, CDR2 YYNGEE. There are 14 residues in the CDR3. V gave up 0 bases and J gave up 5 bases, with 8 bases separating them.

The rearrangement uses TRBV18 and TRBJ2-7; the match to TRBD2 covers 13 bases. CDR1 and CDR2 (germline): KGHSH, LQKENI. V shed 3 bases, J shed 6 bases, and the junction held 8 bases outside the gene matches. This CDR3 region has 16 residues. The CDR3 reads CASSPAGLAGSGEQYF. CDR3 DNA: TGTGCCAGCTCACCGGCGGGACTAGCGGGAAGTGGCGAGCAGTACTTC.

The chain has TRBV19 and TRBJ2-3; 7 nucleotides match TRBD2. Unmatched junction bases numbered 8, after V lost 3 bases and J lost 2 bases. From germline, CDR1 is LNHDA and CDR2 SQIVND (reference sequence). CDR3 length equals 16 residues. The CDR3 region has the DNA TGTGCCAGTAGTATTACTCTAGCGGCGATCACAGATACGCAGTATTTT. The encoded protein is CASSITLAAITDTQYF. The full variable domain, completed using reference TRBV19 and TRBJ2-3, is DGGITQSPKYLFRKEGQNVTLSCEQNLNHDAMYWYRQDPGQGLRLIYYSQIVNDFQKGDIAEGYSVSREKKESFPLTVTSAQKNPTAFYLCASSITLAAITDTQYFGPGTRLTVL.

The chain has TRBV25-1 and TRBJ2-7; 11 bases align to TRBD2. With 8 bases clipped from V and 5 bases from J, the junction kept 5 bases outside the gene matches. Germline CDR1 MGHDK, CDR2 SYGVNS. The CDR3 contains 13 residues. CDR3 amino acids: CASVLAGVDEQYF. CDR3 sequence (DNA): TGTGCCAGCGTACTAGCGGGAGTCGACGAGCAGTACTTC.

In its sample, this clone was seen a few times. The V and J genes are TRBV28 and TRBJ2-7; a weak D match, TRBD2 (5 bases). The V end was cut by 7 bases, the J end by 7 bases, with 26 bases between. CDR1 is MDHEN, CDR2 SYDVKM, per germline. The CDR3 runs 16 residues. The CDR3 spells CASIPLPGRKSGEQYF. The DNA of the CDR3 is TGTGCCAGCATCCCCCTTCCCGGACGGAAGTCGGGGGAGCAGTACTTC.

The chain is built from TRBV1 and TRBJ1-2. TRBV1 is described as a pseudogene. The CDR3 spans 19 residues. In nucleotides, the CDR3 is TGCTCTCCCGCAACAAGAAGTTCGAGGTGCCAAATCCCCAACTATGGCTACACCTTC. It specifies CSPATRSSRCQIPNYGYTF.

The chain uses TRBV28 and TRBJ2-2; 7 bases match TRBD2. Per the germline V gene, CDR1 is MDHEN and CDR2 is SYDVKM. CDR3 size: 15 residues. V lost 9 bases and J lost 5; bases outside the gene matches: 12. The DNA for the CDR3 is TGTGCCAGTGCCCCGGGGGGTGCTTGGACCGGGGAGCTGTTTTTT. Its translation: CASAPGGAWTGELFF.

This clone was detected only a few times. The chain is built from TRBV7-8 and TRBJ2-5; 7 bases are shared with TRBD2. Per germline, CDR1 SGHVS and CDR2 FQNEAQ. CDR3 length: 16 residues. The junction had 8 bases not matched to a gene; V was cut back by 4 bases and J by 0 bases. CDR3 in DNA: TGTGCCAGCAGCTCAGCGGGGCTACTGTACCAAGAGACCCAGTACTTC. Its translation: CASSSAGLLYQETQYF.

This chain links TRBV9 with TRBJ2-5, with TRBD1 matching over 9 bases. The V gene end was trimmed by 3 bases and the J gene end by 5 bases; junction bases not matched to a gene: 11. CDR3 size: 16 residues. Per the germline V gene, CDR1 is SGDLS and CDR2 is YYNGEE. The CDR3 spells CASSAPGQGWSETQYF. CDR3 sequence (DNA): TGTGCCAGCAGCGCCCCCGGACAGGGGTGGTCGGAGACCCAGTACTTC. The full variable domain, rest sourced from reference TRBV9 and TRBJ2-5, is DSGVTQTPKHLITATGQRVTLRCSPRSGDLSVYWYQQSLDQGLQFLIQYYNGEERAKGNILERFSAQQFPDLHSELNLSSLELGDSALYFCASSAPGQGWSETQYFGPGTRLLVL.

The gene calls are TRBV9 and TRBJ2-5, with 12 positions matching TRBD2. The DNA end is a closer match to TRBJ2-7, so the J assignment may be wrong. The CDR3 is made up of 16 amino acids. CDR1 and CDR2 (germline): SGDLS, YYNGEE. The CDR3 DNA reads as TGTGCCAGCACCCCGACCGGGACTAGCGGGTCCTACGAGCAGTACTTC. It specifies CASTPTGTSGSYEQYF.

A single count supports this clone. The chain is built from TRBV6-1 and TRBJ1-6; TRBD1 aligns across 7 bases. There are 14 residues in the CDR3. V lost 5 bases to trimming and J lost 6 bases; unmatched junction nucleotides: 4. In germline, CDR1 is MNHNS, CDR2 SASEGT. DNA of the CDR3: TGTGCCAGCAGTTGGCGACAGGGTAATTCACCCCTCCACTTT. It specifies CASSWRQGNSPLHF.

The rearrangement uses TRBV28 and TRBJ2-7; TRBD2 aligns across 8 bases. CDR3 size: 16 residues. In germline, CDR1 is MDHEN, CDR2 SYDVKM. The CDR3: CAHSVAGSLIAYEQYF. The DNA for the CDR3 is TGTGCTCATAGTGTAGCGGGGAGTCTTATCGCCTACGAGCAGTACTTC.

This sequence joins TRBV7-3 and TRBJ2-5; D not resolved. The ends were cut back, 0 bases at V and 4 bases at J, with 6 bases in the middle. Germline values: CDR1 SGHTA, CDR2 FQGTGA. The CDR3 is 13 amino acids. The CDR3 loop reads CASSLTGIETQYF. CDR3 coding DNA: TGTGCCAGCAGCTTAACGGGCATAGAGACCCAGTACTTC.

The chain recombines TRBV7-9 with TRBJ2-3, with TRBD2 matching 8 bases. Trimming at V came to 2 bases and at J to 5 bases, leaving 6 bases not matched to a gene. The CDR3 is 15 amino acids. Germline V gene sequence: CDR1 SEHNR, CDR2 FQNEAQ (reference sequence). Here the CDR3 reads CASSLRRGGEDTQYF. Here the CDR3 DNA reads TGTGCCAGCAGCTTACGCCGGGGGGGCGAAGATACGCAGTATTTT.

The chain is built from TRBV7-9 and TRBJ2-5; 14 nucleotides line up with TRBD2. Unmatched junction bases numbered 12, after V lost 5 bases and J lost 1 base. CDR1 and CDR2 (germline): SEHNR, FQNEAQ (reference sequence). The CDR3 is 19 residues long. The CDR3 region has the DNA TGTGCCAGCAGCCCAGGTTGGACTAGCGGGGGGACCCGCCAAGAGACCCAGTACTTC. Translated, it gives CASSPGWTSGGTRQETQYF.

The CDR3 region has the DNA TGTGCCAGCAGCCCCAATAGCGGGGTGCTTCGTCAGTTCTTC. Translation gives CASSPNSGVLRQFF. V and J are TRBV7-3 and TRBJ2-1, with 8 bases identical to TRBD2. Losses at the gene ends were 5 bases for V and 13 bases for J; bases not matched to a gene: 13. Germline V gene lookup returns CDR1 SGHTA and CDR2 FQGTGA. The CDR3 extends over 14 amino acids. Full variable domain (rest looked up from reference TRBV7-3 and TRBJ2-1): GAGVSQTPSNKVTEKGKYVELRCDPISGHTALYWYRQSLGQGPEFLIYFQGTGAADDSGLPNDRFFAVRPEGSVSTLKIQRTERGDSAVYLCASSPNSGVLRQFFGPGTRLTVL.

The V and J genes are TRBV5-1 and TRBJ1-2; TRBD1 aligns across 7 bases. This CDR3 is 15 amino acids long. Per the germline V gene, CDR1 is SGHRS and CDR2 is YFSETQ. Trimming removed 0 bases from V and 1 base from J; junction bases left unmatched: 3. CDR3: CASSLAGDSNYGYTF. CDR3 in DNA: TGCGCCAGCAGCTTGGCTGGGGACAGTAACTATGGCTACACCTTC.

V gene TRBV5-1 combines with J gene TRBJ1-5, with 8 positions matching TRBD1. V trimming: 0 bases; J trimming: 8 bases; junction bases outside the gene matches: 7. The CDR3 spans 15 residues. CDR1 is SGHRS and CDR2 is YFSETQ in the germline V gene. DNA of the CDR3: TGCGCCAGCAGCTTGGGTGCAGGGGGCAGCGAGCCCCAGCATTTT. It encodes CASSLGAGGSEPQHF. The full variable domain, in which reference TRBV5-1 and TRBJ1-5 provide the parts outside the CDR3, is KAGVTQTPRYLIKTRGQQVTLSCSPISGHRSVSWYQQTPGQGLQFLFEYFSETQRNKGNFPGRFSGRQFSNSRSEMNVSTLELGDSALYLCASSLGAGGSEPQHFGDGTRLSIL.

The chain links TRBV6-9 to TRBJ1-2; TRBD1 agrees at 7 bases. The CDR3 loop spans 16 amino acids. CDR1 and CDR2 from the germline V gene are MNHGY and SVAAGI. The V segment lost 4 bases and the J segment 5 bases; nucleotides outside the gene matches: 13. This CDR3 reads CASSSSGTDHFYGYTF. The CDR3 bases are TGTGCCAGCAGTTCATCGGGGACAGACCATTTTTATGGCTACACCTTC.

This clone was observed a few times. The V and J genes are TRBV15 and TRBJ1-1, with TRBD1 as a possible D gene (5 bases). The V end was cut by 1 base, the J end by 8 bases, with 11 bases between. Looked up from germline, CDR1 is LNHNV and CDR2 is YYDKDF (reference sequence). The CDR3 length is 13 residues. CDR3 DNA sequence: TGTGCCACCAGCAGAGGTTTAAACAGGGAAGCTTTCTTT. It codes for CATSRGLNREAFF.